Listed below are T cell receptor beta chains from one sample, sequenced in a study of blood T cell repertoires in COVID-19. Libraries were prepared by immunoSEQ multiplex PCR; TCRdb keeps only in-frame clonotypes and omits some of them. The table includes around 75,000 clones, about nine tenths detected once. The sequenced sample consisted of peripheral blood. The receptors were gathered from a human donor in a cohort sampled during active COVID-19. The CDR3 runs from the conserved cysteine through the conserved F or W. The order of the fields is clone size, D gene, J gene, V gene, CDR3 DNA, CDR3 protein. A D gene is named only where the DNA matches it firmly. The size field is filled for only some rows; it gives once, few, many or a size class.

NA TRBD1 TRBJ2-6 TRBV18 TGTGCCAGCTCCCGACCGGGACAGGGAGCTGGGGCCAACGTCCTGACTTTC CASSRPGQGAGANVLTF
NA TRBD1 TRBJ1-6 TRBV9 TGTGCCAGCAGCGTAGGGGACAGGACCAGCCCTTCACCCCTCCACTTT CASSVGDRTSPSPLHF
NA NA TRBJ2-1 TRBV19 TGTGCCAGTAGTATAGGGGGTCCATACAGGGAGCAGTTCTTC CASSIGGPYREQFF
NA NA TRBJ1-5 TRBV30 TGTGCCTGGAGTCAGGGGCGAGACCAGCCCCAGCATTTT CAWSQGRDQPQHF
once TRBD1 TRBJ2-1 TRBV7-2 TGTGCCAGCAGCTACGGGACAGGGAGCTCCTACAATGAGCAGTTCTTC CASSYGTGSSYNEQFF
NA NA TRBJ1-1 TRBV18 TGTGCCAGCTGCGGACTTCAGAACACTGAAGCTTTCTTT CASCGLQNTEAFF
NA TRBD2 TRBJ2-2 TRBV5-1 TGCGCCAGCAGCTCTCTAGCGGGGGGGCCCGGGGAGCTGTTTTTT CASSSLAGGPGELFF
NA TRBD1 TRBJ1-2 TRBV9 TGTGCCAGCAGGGGACAGGGTGATGGCTACACCTTC CASRGQGDGYTF
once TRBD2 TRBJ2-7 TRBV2 TGTGCCAGCAGTGAAGGGGCGGGAGGGGCCTACGAGCAGTACTTC CASSEGAGGAYEQYF
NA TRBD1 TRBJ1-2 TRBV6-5 TGTGCCAGCAGACCCAGGACAGGGGATAACTATGGCTACACCTTC CASRPRTGDNYGYTF
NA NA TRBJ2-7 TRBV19 TGTGCCAGTAGTATGCGGCCCCGGTCGGGCGAGCAGTACTTC CASSMRPRSGEQYF
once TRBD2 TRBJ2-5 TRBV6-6 TGTGCCAGCAGTTGGACTAGCGGGGGGGCCAGAGAGACCCAGTACTTC CASSWTSGGARETQYF
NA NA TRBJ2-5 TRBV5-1 TGCGCCAGCAGCTTGGGTGGACAGCAAGAGACCCAGTACTTC CASSLGGQQETQYF
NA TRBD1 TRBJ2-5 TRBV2 TGTGCCAGCAGCCCCGAGGGGACAGGGGGGGACCAGTACTTC CASSPEGTGGDQYF
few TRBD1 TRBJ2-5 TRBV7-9 TGTGCCAGCAGTCAAAACAGGGGGCGCGACCAAGAGACCCAGTACTTC CASSQNRGRDQETQYF
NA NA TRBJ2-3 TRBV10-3 TGTGCCATCAGTGAGTCGGGAGCGGGTGTAGGTGTGAGCACAGATACGCAGTATTTT CAISESGAGVGVSTDTQYF
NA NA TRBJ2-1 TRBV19 TGTGCCAGTAGTATAGGTTTGGACAGTTCAAGCTACAATGAGCAGTTCTTC CASSIGLDSSSYNEQFF
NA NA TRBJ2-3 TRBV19 TGTGCCAGTAGTATAGTACTCACGGCAGGTACGCAGTATTTT CASSIVLTAGTQYF
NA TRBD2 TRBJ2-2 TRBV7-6 TGTGCCAGCAGCACGACTAGCGGGAGTGTGGCCGGGGAGCTGTTTTTT CASSTTSGSVAGELFF
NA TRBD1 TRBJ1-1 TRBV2 TGTGCCAGCTCGACAGGGTCCCGCGGCACTGAAGCTTTCTTT CASSTGSRGTEAFF
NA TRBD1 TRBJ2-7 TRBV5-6 TGTGCCAGCAGCTTGGAGGGACAGGGGCTATTGCGGTACGAGCAGTACTTC CASSLEGQGLLRYEQYF
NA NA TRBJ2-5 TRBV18 TGTGCCAGCTCACCAGGGCAGGAAGAGACCCAGTACTTC CASSPGQEETQYF
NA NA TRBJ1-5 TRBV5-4 TGTGCCAGCAGCCGCGGCGGCGGAGATAGCAATCAGCCCCAGCATTTT CASSRGGGDSNQPQHF
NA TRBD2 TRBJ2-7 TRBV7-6 TGTGCCAGCAGCTCGTCGACTAGCGGTTCCTACGAGCAGTACTTC CASSSSTSGSYEQYF
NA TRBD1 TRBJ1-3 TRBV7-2 TGTGCCAGCAGCGCGACAGGGGGCACCGGAAACACCATATATTTT CASSATGGTGNTIYF
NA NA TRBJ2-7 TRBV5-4 TGTGCCAGCAGCCCCAGCGGGCGAAGCTCCTACGAGCAGTACTTC CASSPSGRSSYEQYF
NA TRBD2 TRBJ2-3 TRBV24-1 TGTGCCACCAGTGACCCTAGACTAGCGGGAGATGCAGATACGCAGTATTTT CATSDPRLAGDADTQYF
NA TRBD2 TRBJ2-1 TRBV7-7 TGTGCCAGCAGCGGCCGACTAGCGGGATTCTACAATGAGCAGTTCTTC CASSGRLAGFYNEQFF
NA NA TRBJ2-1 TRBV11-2 TGTGCCAGCAGCTTAGATCTGCGCGGGGGCGGCAATGAGCAGTTCTTC CASSLDLRGGGNEQFF
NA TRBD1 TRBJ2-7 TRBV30 TGTGCCTCGCACACAGGGGCGGCATACGAGCAGTACTTC CASHTGAAYEQYF
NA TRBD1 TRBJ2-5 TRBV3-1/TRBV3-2 TGTGCCAGCAGCCTGACAGGGGGCAAGGAGACCCAGTACTTC CASSLTGGKETQYF
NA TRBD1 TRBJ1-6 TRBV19 TGTGCCGGACGGACAGGGGTATCACCCCTCCACTTT CAGRTGVSPLHF
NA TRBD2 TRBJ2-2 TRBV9 TGTGCCAGCAGCGTTAGCGGGAGTTACACCGGGGAGCTGTTTTTT CASSVSGSYTGELFF
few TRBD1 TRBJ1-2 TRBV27 TGTGCCAGCAGCTTGACAGGGCTCTATGGCTACACCTTC CASSLTGLYGYTF
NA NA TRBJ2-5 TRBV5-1 TGCGCCAGCAGCCTGACCGGGGGACTCGCCCCGGGGACCCAGTACTTC CASSLTGGLAPGTQYF
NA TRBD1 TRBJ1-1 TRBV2 TGTGCCAGCAGTGGGGACAGGGGACGCACTGAAGCTTTCTTT CASSGDRGRTEAFF
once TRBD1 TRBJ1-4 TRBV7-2 TGTGCCAGCAGCTTTTCCGGGACAGGGCCTGAAAAACTGTTTTTT CASSFSGTGPEKLFF
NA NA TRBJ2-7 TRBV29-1 TGCAGCGCAACCACAGCCTACGAGCAGTACTTC CSATTAYEQYF
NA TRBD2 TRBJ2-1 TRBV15 TGTGCCACCAGCCCGAGACTAGCGGGAGTGTACAATGAGCAGTTCTTC CATSPRLAGVYNEQFF
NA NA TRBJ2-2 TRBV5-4 TGTGCCAGCAGCTGGGGGCCGGTCGGGGAGCTGTTTTTT CASSWGPVGELFF
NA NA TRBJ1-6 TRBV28 TGTGCCAGCAGTTTAATACAGAAAGAGTCGGCCCTCCACTTT CASSLIQKESALHF
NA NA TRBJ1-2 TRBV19 TGTGCCAGTAGTATGGCAGGGGCCGCCTATGGCTACACCTTC CASSMAGAAYGYTF
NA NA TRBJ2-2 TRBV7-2 TGTGCCAGCAGCTTAGTACCGGGAGACGGGGAGCTGTTTTTT CASSLVPGDGELFF
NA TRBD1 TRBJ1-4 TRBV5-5 TGTGCCAGCAGCCCGGACAGGGTGAGAGAAAAACTGTTTTTT CASSPDRVREKLFF
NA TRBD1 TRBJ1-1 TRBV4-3 TGCGCCAGCAGCGCCGACAGGGGCAGTAGGGACACTGAAGCTTTCTTT CASSADRGSRDTEAFF
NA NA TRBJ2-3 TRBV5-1 TGCGCCAGCACAGCTGGGGGCGATACGCAGTATTTT CASTAGGDTQYF
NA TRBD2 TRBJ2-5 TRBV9 TGTGCCAGCAGCGTAGCTCCTAGCGGGGGGAAACAAGAGACCCAGTACTTC CASSVAPSGGKQETQYF
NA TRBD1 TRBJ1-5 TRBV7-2 TGTGCCAGCAGCTACTCAGGGACAGGTCATCAGCCCCAGCATTTT CASSYSGTGHQPQHF
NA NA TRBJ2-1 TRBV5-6 TGTGCCAGCGCGGGCGGGATGGATCCCTACAATGAGCAGTTCTTC CASAGGMDPYNEQFF
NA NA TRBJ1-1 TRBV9 TGTGCCAGCAGCGCGGAGGGAATGTGGACTGAAGCTTTCTTT CASSAEGMWTEAFF
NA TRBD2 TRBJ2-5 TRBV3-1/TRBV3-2 TGTGCCAGCAGCCAAGCTCGGGCGGGACTAATGGAGACCCAGTACTTC CASSQARAGLMETQYF
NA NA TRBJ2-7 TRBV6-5 TGTGCCAGCATGCGGAGCTCCTACGAGCAGTACTTC CASMRSSYEQYF
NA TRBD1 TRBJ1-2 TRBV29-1 TGCAGCGTTGCCCTCGGGACAGAAACCGTGACGTACTATGGCTACACCTTC CSVALGTETVTYYGYTF
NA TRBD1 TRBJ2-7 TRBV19 TGTGCCAGTTCAGGGGGCGGGTACGAGCAGTACTTC CASSGGGYEQYF
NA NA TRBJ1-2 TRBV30 TGTGCCTGGAGTGTACGGGGGGAGGGTGGCTACACCTTC CAWSVRGEGGYTF
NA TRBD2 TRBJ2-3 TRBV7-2 TGTGCCAGCAGCCCCCCGGGACTAGCGGGGGGCACAGATACGCAGTATTTT CASSPPGLAGGTDTQYF
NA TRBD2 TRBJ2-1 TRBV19 TGTGCCAGTAGGACGACTAGCGGCTTAGAGCAGTTCTTC CASRTTSGLEQFF
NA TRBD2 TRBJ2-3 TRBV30 TGTGCCTGGAGTTTCGGGGGGGCTATCACAGATACGCAGTATTTT CAWSFGGAITDTQYF
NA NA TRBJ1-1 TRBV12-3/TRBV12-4 TGTGCCAGCAGCCGATCGACACCCGTTGAAGCTTTCTTT CASSRSTPVEAFF
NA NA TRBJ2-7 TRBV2 TGTGCCAGCAGTGAGGTCAGATCCTACGAGCAGTACTTC CASSEVRSYEQYF